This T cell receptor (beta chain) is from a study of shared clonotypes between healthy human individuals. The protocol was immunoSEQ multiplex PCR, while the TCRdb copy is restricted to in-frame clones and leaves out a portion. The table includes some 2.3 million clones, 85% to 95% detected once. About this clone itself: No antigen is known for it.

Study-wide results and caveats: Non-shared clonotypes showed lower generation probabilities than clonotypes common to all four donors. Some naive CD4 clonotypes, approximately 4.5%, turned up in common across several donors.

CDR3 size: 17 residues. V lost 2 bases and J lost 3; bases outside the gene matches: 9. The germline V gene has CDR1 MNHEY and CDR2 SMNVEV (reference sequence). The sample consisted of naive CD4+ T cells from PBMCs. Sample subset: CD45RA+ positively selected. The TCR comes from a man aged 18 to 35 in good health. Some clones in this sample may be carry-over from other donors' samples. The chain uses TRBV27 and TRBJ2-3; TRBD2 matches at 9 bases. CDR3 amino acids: CASSLRLAGMGTDTQYF. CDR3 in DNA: TGTGCCAGCAGTTTAAGGCTAGCGGGAATGGGGACAGATACGCAGTATTTT.